Here is one T cell receptor beta chain with its context. This CDR3 has 13 amino acids. V lost 4 bases to trimming and J lost 5 bases; unmatched junction nucleotides: 3. The germline V gene encodes CDR1 SNHLY and CDR2 FYNNEI. Measured with immunoSEQ multiplex PCR; TCRdb has only the in-frame clones, and not every one. Of fewer than 75,000 clones in the sample, 89% were seen once. The data belong to a study of blood T cell repertoires in COVID-19. Overall study: The origin of the acute and convalescent COVID-19 samples was the United States, Italy and Spain. The analysed material was cDNA or gDNA that came from T cells, B-cell-depleted T cells, or PBMCs.

The sequence derives from an elderly man with acute or convalescent COVID-19. Sequenced material: peripheral blood. The V call is TRBV2, the J call TRBJ1-1; 8 bases fit TRBD1. The CDR3 spells CASSAGGVTEAFF. The CDR3 bases are TGTGCCAGCAGTGCAGGGGGCGTAACTGAAGCTTTCTTT.